Below are 26 T cell receptor beta chains sequenced from a single sample in a study of cytomegalovirus exposure and HLA in healthy donors. Some clones are missing from TCRdb's copy, which holds only in-frame ones; the method was immunoSEQ multiplex PCR. The sample includes about 100,000 clones, about 85% of them seen just once. Source material: PBMCs. The receptors originated from a woman between 18 and 29 years old in good health and CMV-seronegative.

The chain links TRBV19 to TRBJ1-1; unclear D gene. V lost 3 bases and J lost 6, with 11 bases in between. Germline loops: CDR1 LNHDA, CDR2 SQIVND (reference sequence). This CDR3 spans 13 amino acids. CDR3 bases: TGTGCCAGTAGTATTCTGGAGAGGGCTGAAGCTTTCTTT. Protein product: CASSILERAEAFF.

A single count supports this clone. The chain is built from TRBV18 and TRBJ1-5; the D is unclear. Per germline, CDR1 KGHSH and CDR2 LQKENI. CDR3 length equals 14 residues. The V and J ends lost 6 bases and 0 bases respectively, with 9 bases between them. Here the CDR3 reads CASSPQNSNQPQHF. In DNA form, the CDR3 reads TGTGCCAGCTCCCCCCAAAATAGCAATCAGCCCCAGCATTTT.

The chain joins TRBV5-6 to TRBJ1-4; the match to TRBD1 covers 8 bases. CDR1 is SGHDT and CDR2 is YYEEEE in the germline V gene. V shed 4 bases, J shed 3 bases, and the junction held 8 bases outside the gene matches. The CDR3 runs to 16 residues. The CDR3 region has the DNA TGTGCCAGCAGCATTCAGGGGGCGCCGGCTAATGAAAAACTGTTTTTT. Its translation: CASSIQGAPANEKLFF. Filled out from reference TRBV5-6 and TRBJ1-4, the complete variable domain reads DAGVTQSPTHLIKTRGQQVTLRCSPKSGHDTVSWYQQALGQGPQFIFQYYEEEERQRGNFPDRFSGHQFPNYSSELNVNALLLGDSALYLCASSIQGAPANEKLFFGSGTQLSVL.

The genes are TRBV4-2 and TRBJ1-1; 8 bases line up with TRBD1. There are 16 residues in the CDR3. CDR1 LGHNA and CDR2 YNFKEQ come from the germline V gene. J gave up 4 bases and V 1 base, and 8 bases lay outside the gene matches. As DNA, the CDR3 is TGTGCCAGCAGCCAAGCAGCACAGGGGGAGGGCACTGAAGCTTTCTTT. It yields the protein CASSQAAQGEGTEAFF.

The chain joins TRBV10-3 to TRBJ1-1, with D perhaps TRBD1 (5 bases). The CDR3 runs to 12 residues. Germline CDR1 and CDR2: ENHRY and SYGVKD. Trimming removed 6 bases at V and 3 bases at J, with 8 bases between. The CDR3 DNA is TGTGCCATCAGGGGGCTGGACACTGAAGCTTTCTTT. Amino acids: CAIRGLDTEAFF.

The V and J genes are TRBV4-1 and TRBJ2-7, with D possibly TRBD1 on 5 matching bases. The CDR3 has 15 residues. Germline V gives CDR1 MGHRA, CDR2 YSYEKL. V gave up 1 base and J gave up 1 base, with 11 bases separating them. CDR3 residues: CASSQASGLSYEQYF. The CDR3 bases are TGCGCCAGCAGCCAAGCCTCAGGGTTATCCTACGAGCAGTACTTC.

The chain carries TRBV7-3 and TRBJ2-6; no definite D call. The CDR3 consists of 13 residues. Germline V gives CDR1 SGHTA, CDR2 FQGTGA. V lost 5 bases to trimming and J lost 4 bases, with 6 bases between them. CDR3 sequence: CASSLRGANVLTF. In DNA form, the CDR3 reads TGTGCCAGCAGCCTTAGAGGGGCCAACGTCCTGACTTTC.

This clone appeared a few times. The rearrangement uses TRBV11-2 and TRBJ2-1; D is uncertain. The CDR3 totals 12 residues. The V gene's germline CDR1 is SGHAT and CDR2 FQNNGV. Trimming cost V 3 bases and J 8 bases, with 8 bases left between them. Here the CDR3 DNA reads TGTGCCAGCAGCTTTCTCCCCCATGAGCAGTTCTTC. Its translation: CASSFLPHEQFF.

The table lists this clone with a few counts. The chain joins TRBV28 to TRBJ1-2; D remains unclear. V dropped 5 bases and J dropped 4 bases, with 11 bases sitting between them. Germline CDR1 and CDR2: MDHEN and SYDVKM. There are 13 residues in the CDR3. The CDR3 spells CASSPPGGYGYTF. The CDR3 coding sequence is TGTGCCAGCAGTCCCCCGGGTGGCTATGGCTACACCTTC.

The chain has TRBV16 and TRBJ1-1, with D possibly matching TRBD1 (6 bases). Trimming took off 4 bases at V and 3 bases at J, with 9 bases between the two ends. This CDR3 contains 13 residues. Germline assignment: CDR1 KGHSY and CDR2 FQNENV. In nucleotides, the CDR3 is TGTGCCAGCAGCCGATCAGGGGACACTGAAGCTTTCTTT. This gives the protein CASSRSGDTEAFF. Supplemented by reference TRBV16 and TRBJ1-1, the full variable domain reads GEEVAQTPKHLVRGEGQKAKLYCAPIKGHSYVFWYQQVLKNEFKFLISFQNENVFDETGMPKERFSAKCLPNSPCSLEIQATKLEDSAVYFCASSRSGDTEAFFGQGTRLTVV.

The V call is TRBV7-9, the J call TRBJ2-2; TRBD1 matches at 9 bases. Germline V gene sequence: CDR1 SEHNR, CDR2 FQNEAQ (reference sequence). Trimming at V came to 6 bases and at J to 7 bases, leaving 12 bases not matched to a gene. The CDR3 extends over 16 amino acids. The chain's CDR3 is CASRAPGQGRRGELFF. In DNA form, the CDR3 reads TGTGCCAGCAGGGCGCCGGGACAGGGTCGTCGCGGGGAGCTGTTTTTT.

The chain links TRBV28 to TRBJ1-1, with 7 bases fitting TRBD1. The length of the CDR3 is 15 residues. The V segment lost 4 bases and the J segment 5 bases; nucleotides outside the gene matches: 10. Germline CDR1 reads MDHEN; CDR2 reads SYDVKM. In DNA, the CDR3 is TGTGCCAGCAGTTCCGGACAGGTCGGAGGGACTGAAGCTTTCTTT. Its protein product is CASSSGQVGGTEAFF.

The chain employs TRBV6-1 and TRBJ2-5; 7 positions agree with TRBD1. The CDR3 sequence is 13 residues long. Germline-derived CDR1 and CDR2 are MNHNS and SASEGT. Germline trimming cut 10 bases from V and 5 bases from J; bases unmatched to any gene: 10. The CDR3 reads CAILTGTRETQYF. In DNA form, the CDR3 reads TGTGCCATCCTGACAGGGACCAGGGAGACCCAGTACTTC.

This clone has only a few counts. This chain joins TRBV30 and TRBJ2-1; maybe TRBD2 (5 bases). This CDR3 spans 13 amino acids. Germline V gene lookup returns CDR1 GTSNPN and CDR2 SVGIG (reference sequence). Trimming shortened V by 0 bases and J by 6 bases, and 9 bases separated the two germline ends. The CDR3 loop is CAWSVMGSNEQFF. DNA of the CDR3: TGTGCCTGGAGTGTAATGGGGAGCAATGAGCAGTTCTTC.

This clone has only one observation. The chain joins TRBV29-1 to TRBJ1-1, with 10 bases aligning to TRBD1. Germline CDR1 SQVTM, CDR2 ANQGSEA. The length of the CDR3 is 14 residues. Losses at the gene ends were 6 bases for V and 4 bases for J; bases not matched to a gene: 8. CDR3: CSVLLGTGATEAFF. DNA of the CDR3: TGCAGCGTCTTATTAGGGACAGGGGCCACTGAAGCTTTCTTT.

The chain links TRBV2 to TRBJ1-5; D remains unclear. This CDR3 spans 13 amino acids. The germline CDR1 and CDR2 sequences are SNHLY and FYNNEI. Trimming cost V 8 bases and J 5 bases, with 13 bases left between them. CDR3 sequence reads: CASLYREDQPQHF. As DNA, the CDR3 is TGTGCCAGCCTCTATCGGGAGGATCAGCCCCAGCATTTT.

This sequence joins TRBV7-8 and TRBJ2-5; 8 bases match TRBD1. The V and J ends lost 4 bases and 5 bases, in that order; junction bases with no gene match: 3. This CDR3 is 13 amino acids long. In germline, CDR1 is SGHVS, CDR2 FQNEAQ. The CDR3: CASSSGQGETQYF. The CDR3 DNA is TGTGCCAGCAGCTCTGGACAGGGTGAGACCCAGTACTTC. Complete variable domain (other parts from reference TRBV7-8 and TRBJ2-5): GAGVSQSPRYKVAKRGQDVALRCDPISGHVSLFWYQQALGQGPEFLTYFQNEAQLDKSGLPSDRFFAERPEGSVSTLKIQRTQQEDSAVYLCASSSGQGETQYFGPGTRLLVL.

The chain has TRBV5-5 and TRBJ1-4, with TRBD1 matching 7 bases. The CDR3 runs 14 residues. CDR1 and CDR2 from the germline V gene are SGHKS and YYEKEE (reference sequence). V gave up 0 bases and J gave up 8 bases; unmatched junction bases: 4. CDR3 protein: CASSLGQGVEKLFF. In DNA form, the CDR3 reads TGTGCCAGCAGCTTGGGACAGGGAGTAGAAAAACTGTTTTTT.

The V call is TRBV7-9, the J call TRBJ2-7; D perhaps matches TRBD2 (5 bases). V was shortened by 2 bases and J by 2 bases, with 13 bases between the two germline ends. Germline CDR1 and CDR2: SEHNR and FQNEAQ (reference sequence). CDR3 length equals 15 residues. The CDR3 nucleotides are TGTGCCAGCAGCTTATTGGCCAGCGGAACCTACGAGCAGTACTTC. The encoded protein is CASSLLASGTYEQYF.

This clone has only one observation. V and J are TRBV27 and TRBJ2-7, with D unresolved. Germline V gene lookup returns CDR1 MNHEY and CDR2 SMNVEV (reference sequence). Trimming removed 6 bases at V and 2 bases at J, with 23 bases between. The CDR3 is 17 amino acids. The CDR3 DNA reads as TGTGCCAGCAGCCCGTCTTTGAGCTCCCTGATAACCTACGAGCAGTACTTC. Translated: CASSPSLSSLITYEQYF.

The V and J genes are TRBV6-1 and TRBJ1-1; D remains ambiguous. Germline assignment: CDR1 MNHNS and CDR2 SASEGT. The V end was cut by 3 bases, the J end by 0 bases, with 11 bases between. The CDR3 covers 15 residues. The CDR3 coding sequence is TGTGCCAGCAGTGATAGGGAGTTATTGAACACTGAAGCTTTCTTT. Translated, it gives CASSDRELLNTEAFF.

This chain connects TRBV6-5 to TRBJ1-2; TRBD1 aligns across 7 bases. From germline, CDR1 is MNHEY and CDR2 SVGAGI. The CDR3 spans 14 residues. The ends lost 4 bases at V and 4 bases at J; junction bases unmatched: 6. The DNA for the CDR3 is TGTGCCAGCAGTTTGATGGGACAGCTCTATGGCTACACCTTC. Its translation: CASSLMGQLYGYTF.

The J gene is TRBJ1-1, the V gene TRBV14; the D is unclear. CDR3 length: 14 amino acids. CDR1 SGHDN and CDR2 FVKESK come from the germline V gene. V was trimmed by 4 bases and J by 1 base, leaving 10 bases between them. CDR3 sequence reads: CASSPLRENTEAFF. CDR3 nucleotides: TGTGCCAGCAGCCCCCTGAGAGAGAACACTGAAGCTTTCTTT.

The rearrangement uses TRBV11-2 and TRBJ2-7, with D unresolved. V was clipped by 3 bases and J by 6 bases, with 9 bases between them. Per the germline V gene, CDR1 is SGHAT and CDR2 is FQNNGV. The CDR3 length is 12 residues. CDR3 amino acids: CASSFSGIEQYF. CDR3 DNA: TGTGCCAGCAGCTTCTCAGGAATCGAGCAGTACTTC.

CDR3 sequence reads: CATSVGRGEKLFF. The CDR3 nucleotides read TGTGCCACCAGCGTTGGTCGGGGGGAAAAACTGTTTTTT. The rearrangement links TRBV15 to TRBJ1-4, with TRBD1 as a possible D gene (5 bases). Per the germline V gene, CDR1 is LNHNV and CDR2 is YYDKDF (reference sequence). The CDR3 contains 13 residues. V was shortened by 5 bases and J by 8 bases, with 12 bases between the two germline ends.

J is TRBJ2-1 and V is TRBV13; D is unresolved. The CDR3 is 13 amino acids. With 4 bases removed from V and 5 bases from J, the gap between germline ends came to 9 bases. Germline-derived CDR1 and CDR2 are PRHDT and FYEKMQ (reference sequence). CDR3 DNA sequence: TGTGCCAGCAGCTCGAGAGGCCACAATGAGCAGTTCTTC. Protein: CASSSRGHNEQFF.